This T cell receptor beta chain was sequenced during a study of OX40 agonist ivuxolimab in advanced cancers. V was trimmed by 4 bases and J by 2 bases, leaving 12 bases between them. The germline CDR1 and CDR2 sequences are SGHRS and YFSETQ. There are 14 residues in the CDR3. Libraries were prepared by immunoSEQ multiplex PCR; TCRdb keeps only in-frame clonotypes and omits some of them. The sample includes 60,000 to 80,000 clones, roughly 81% of them seen just once. The specimen comprised CD4+ or CD8+ T cells sorted from blood, sampled in a trial of the OX40 agonist ivuxolimab. V gene TRBV5-1 combines with J gene TRBJ2-5; D is possibly TRBD1 or TRBD2 (6 bases each). This TCR was sampled from an adult with an advanced solid tumor such as melanoma, head and neck, liver or kidney cancer. This chain's CDR3 is CASSIGGLQETQYF. As DNA, the CDR3 is TGCGCCAGCAGCATCGGGGGCCTACAAGAGACCCAGTACTTC.